The 30 T cell receptor beta chains below all came from one sample that was sequenced in a study of blood T cell repertoires in COVID-19 (dated by TCRdb to between 2020 and 2021). Library preparation employed the immunoSEQ multiplex PCR assay. TCRdb took over this immuneACCESS table, retaining in-frame rearrangements with V and J assigned. Such tables are incomplete; in checked studies, under half of the missing clones stem from an unresolved V gene, and the remainder is unexplained. The sample table shows roughly 110,000 clones, and around 90% are seen once. The biggest ten clones account for 4.5% to 5% of the sample. Material for sequencing was peripheral blood. The receptors come from a man aged 40-50 years with active or convalescent COVID-19.

This clone showed up just a few times. CDR3 sequence reads: CASTRGGVGTDTQYF. The CDR3 coding sequence is TGTGCCAGCACCCGGGGAGGGGTGGGGACAGATACGCAGTATTTT. V is TRBV27 and J is TRBJ2-3, with 7 bases matching TRBD2. This CDR3 has 15 amino acids. The junction had 10 bases not matched to a gene; V was cut back by 7 bases and J by 3 bases. Germline CDR1 reads MNHEY; CDR2 reads SMNVEV (reference sequence).

This clone showed up just a few times. The rearrangement joins TRBV2 to TRBJ1-1, with D possibly being TRBD1 (5 bases). V was pared by 5 bases and J by 5 bases, with 15 bases between. This CDR3 spans 14 amino acids. From germline, CDR1 is SNHLY and CDR2 FYNNEI. The CDR3 DNA sequence: TGTGCCAGCAGTCCCCTGGGGGGGGGTACTGAAGCTTTCTTT. It translates to CASSPLGGGTEAFF.

V is TRBV27 and J is TRBJ1-4; D is perhaps TRBD1 (5 bases). Germline CDR1 reads MNHEY; CDR2 reads SMNVEV (reference sequence). The CDR3 covers 16 residues. Trimming removed 5 bases at V and 10 bases at J, with 23 bases between. CDR3 DNA: TGTGCCAGCAGTCCTACGGGAATGGGCAGGGAGGGAAAACTGTTTTTT. It codes for CASSPTGMGREGKLFF.

The chain recombines TRBV7-9 with TRBJ2-7, with unresolved D. The CDR3 runs 12 residues. Looked up from germline, CDR1 is SEHNR and CDR2 is FQNEAQ (reference sequence). Trimming pared 3 bases from V and 6 bases from J, leaving 9 bases between. CDR3 bases: TGTGCCAGCAGCTTGGTTCCGGGCGAGCAGTACTTC. Translation gives CASSLVPGEQYF. The full variable domain, its missing parts supplied by reference TRBV7-9 and TRBJ2-7, is DTGVSQNPRHKITKRGQNVTFRCDPISEHNRLYWYRQTLGQGPEFLTYFQNEAQLEKSRLLSDRFSAERPKGSFSTLEIQRTEQGDSAMYLCASSLVPGEQYFGPGTRLTVT.

The chain uses TRBV28 and TRBJ1-2, with 8 bases that match TRBD1. The germline gives CDR1 MDHEN, CDR2 SYDVKM. The CDR3 has 14 residues. V lost 6 bases, J lost 6 bases, and 9 bases stayed unmatched. The CDR3 DNA sequence: TGTGCCAGCAGATCCGGACAGGGTAGCGATGGCTACACCTTC. Translated, it gives CASRSGQGSDGYTF.

The rearrangement links TRBV5-4 to TRBJ1-2; D may be TRBD1 (5 bases). Trimming removed 0 bases from V and 5 bases from J, with 17 bases in between. CDR3 size: 16 residues. Germline V CDR1 and CDR2: SGHNT, YYREEE (reference sequence). As DNA, the CDR3 is TGTGCCAGCAGCTTGGGGGACCCGGGGGTGAAGTATGGCTACACCTTC. It codes for CASSLGDPGVKYGYTF.

The CDR3 region is CASRRQRQSEQYF. CDR3 in DNA: TGTGCCAGCAGGAGACAGAGACAGAGCGAGCAGTACTTC. This chain uses TRBV28 with TRBJ2-7; D is perhaps TRBD1 (5 bases). There are 13 residues in the CDR3. Germline lookup yields CDR1 MDHEN and CDR2 SYDVKM. V shed 6 bases and J shed 6 bases, with 15 bases lying between them.

The chain is built from TRBV6-6 and TRBJ2-1; 7 nucleotides align to TRBD2. The germline V gene encodes CDR1 MNHNY and CDR2 SVGAGI (reference sequence). The CDR3 contains 16 residues. The V segment lost 5 bases and the J segment 9 bases; nucleotides outside the gene matches: 16. The DNA of the CDR3 is TGTGCCAGCAGTCCCCGGGCCACTAGCGCCACCCGTGAGCAGTTCTTC. Translation: CASSPRATSATREQFF.

The V gene is TRBV27, the J gene TRBJ1-1, with 7 bases aligning to TRBD1. There are 15 residues in the CDR3. Germline assignment: CDR1 MNHEY and CDR2 SMNVEV (reference sequence). With V trimmed by 6 bases and J by 5 bases, 12 bases remained unmatched. The CDR3, as DNA: TGTGCCAGCAGGCGAGGGGGCGAATTGAGAACTGAAGCTTTCTTT. It yields the protein CASRRGGELRTEAFF.

V gene TRBV21-1 combines with J gene TRBJ2-7; TRBD2, the D gene given by the table, was not confirmed from the DNA. TRBV21-1 is flagged as a pseudogene. The CDR3 is 16 amino acids. This chain's CDR3 is CASSSPQGGISYEQYF. CDR3 DNA sequence: TGTGCCAGCAGCTCCCCCCAGGGAGGCATATCCTACGAGCAGTACTTC.

The genes are TRBV30 and TRBJ2-3; TRBD2 is a possible D gene (6 bases). Germline V lookup: CDR1 GTSNPN, CDR2 SVGIG (reference sequence). This CDR3 has 14 amino acids. The CDR3 spells CALDRGSSTDTQYF. For the CDR3, the DNA is TGTGCGCTGGACCGGGGGTCTAGCACAGATACGCAGTATTTT.

The gene calls are TRBV7-9 and TRBJ1-1; maybe TRBD1 (5 bases). Trimming removed 3 bases from V and 11 bases from J, with 10 bases in between. From germline, CDR1 is SEHNR and CDR2 FQNEAQ (reference sequence). CDR3 length: 11 residues. CDR3 DNA: TGTGCCAGCAGCTTGAAGGGGATGGCTTTCTTT. As protein: CASSLKGMAFF.

This clone was seen only once. The chain employs TRBV6-5 and TRBJ1-3; perhaps TRBD1 as D (6 bases). V was trimmed by 6 bases and J by 0 bases, leaving 12 bases between them. Germline V gives CDR1 MNHEY, CDR2 SVGAGI. The CDR3 is made up of 15 amino acids. The CDR3 reads CASRGTHSSGNTIYF. The DNA of the CDR3 is TGTGCCAGCAGGGGGACACACTCCTCTGGAAACACCATATATTTT.

The CDR3 coding sequence is TGTGCCAGCGGGACTAATTACGAGCAGTACTTC. Encoded protein: CASGTNYEQYF. The chain joins TRBV9 to TRBJ2-7; TRBD2 matches 7 bases. V trimming: 7 bases; J trimming: 4 bases; junction bases outside the gene matches: 2. The CDR3 is 11 amino acids. Germline CDR1 is SGDLS and CDR2 is YYNGEE.

This clone was seen only a few times. The CDR3 sequence is CASSGPSGRAYEQYF. CDR3 bases: TGTGCCAGCAGCGGCCCTAGCGGGAGAGCCTACGAGCAGTACTTC. This chain uses TRBV21-1 with TRBJ2-7; TRBD2 reflects the table's D call only, with no check against the DNA. TRBV21-1 is deemed a pseudogene. CDR3 length: 15 residues.

V and J are TRBV7-9 and TRBJ2-6; 8 bases are shared with TRBD2. Trimming cost V 3 bases and J 0 bases; bases outside gene matches: 7. The germline V gene encodes CDR1 SEHNR and CDR2 FQNEAQ (reference sequence). CDR3 size: 18 residues. CDR3 amino acids: CASSFSLAGTSGANVLTF. CDR3 nucleotide sequence: TGTGCCAGCAGCTTCAGTCTAGCGGGTACCTCTGGGGCCAACGTCCTGACTTTC.

The CDR3 region is CASRYDRGQNYGYTF. In nucleotides, the CDR3 is TGCGCCAGCAGATACGACAGGGGGCAAAACTATGGCTACACCTTC. This chain connects TRBV4-3 to TRBJ1-2, with 10 bases that match TRBD1. The junction had 6 bases not matched to a gene; V was cut back by 6 bases and J by 2 bases. Germline CDR1 is LGHNA and CDR2 is YSLEER. This CDR3 region has 15 residues.

This rearrangement joins TRBV19 to TRBJ2-3, with 7 bases fitting TRBD1. The CDR3 has 16 residues. Germline trimming cut 6 bases from V and 2 bases from J; bases unmatched to any gene: 11. In germline, CDR1 is LNHDA, CDR2 SQIVND (reference sequence). The CDR3 coding sequence is TGTGCCAGTAGCCTTATACCGGGACAGATCACAGATACGCAGTATTTT. Translated, it gives CASSLIPGQITDTQYF.

The chain has TRBV7-2 and TRBJ2-2, with TRBD2 matching over 12 bases. Losses at the gene ends were 4 bases for V and 6 bases for J; bases not matched to a gene: 6. The CDR3 sequence is 16 residues long. CDR1 and CDR2 from the germline V gene are SGHTA and FQGNSA. CDR3 amino acids: CASSSGLAGSAGELFF. The DNA of the CDR3 is TGTGCCAGCAGCTCCGGACTAGCGGGATCGGCCGGGGAGCTGTTTTTT.

The chain is built from TRBV4-1 and TRBJ2-5; 8 positions match TRBD2. This CDR3 has 16 amino acids. Germline V gene lookup returns CDR1 MGHRA and CDR2 YSYEKL. Trimming cost V 1 base and J 1 base; bases outside gene matches: 5. The CDR3 region has the DNA TGCGCCAGCAGCCAAGGAGGTAGCGGGACCCAAGAGACCCAGTACTTC. It encodes CASSQGGSGTQETQYF.

The rearrangement joins TRBV19 to TRBJ1-2; D gene ambiguous. This CDR3 contains 16 residues. V lost 7 bases and J 5 bases, leaving 23 bases between the germline ends. Germline V gene data show CDR1 as LNHDA and CDR2 as SQIVND (reference sequence). This CDR3 reads CASTKSNTVFLYGYTF. For the CDR3, the DNA is TGTGCCAGTACCAAGTCCAATACGGTGTTTCTGTATGGCTACACCTTC.

The rearrangement uses TRBV5-1 and TRBJ2-1, with TRBD1 matching 11 bases. The CDR3 contains 15 residues. CDR1 SGHRS and CDR2 YFSETQ come from the germline V gene. V lost 2 bases and J lost 4; bases outside the gene matches: 2. The CDR3 loop is CASSFGQGAYNEQFF. The CDR3 DNA reads TGCGCCAGCAGCTTCGGACAGGGGGCATACAATGAGCAGTTCTTC.

The rearrangement uses TRBV19 and TRBJ1-5; perhaps TRBD1 as D (6 bases). Trimming left V 7 bases short and J 2 bases short, with 12 bases between. CDR1 and CDR2 (germline): LNHDA, SQIVND (reference sequence). This CDR3 has 14 residues. In nucleotides, the CDR3 is TGTGCCAGTAACAGGGTGGTTGGCAATCAGCCCCAGCATTTT. Amino acids: CASNRVVGNQPQHF.

The CDR3 DNA is TGTGCCAGCAGCTACGTAACCGGGGAGCTGTTTTTT. This encodes CASSYVTGELFF. V gene TRBV12-3 or TRBV12-4 combines with J gene TRBJ2-2; D is ambiguous. V was cut by 6 bases and J by 5 bases, with 7 bases left in between. The CDR3 has 12 amino acids.

The genes are TRBV19 and TRBJ2-1; TRBD2 is a possible D gene (6 bases). Germline V CDR1 and CDR2: LNHDA, SQIVND (reference sequence). The V end was cut by 3 bases, the J end by 5 bases, with 14 bases between. There are 15 residues in the CDR3. The CDR3 sequence is CASSMGSSANNEQFF. In DNA, the CDR3 is TGTGCCAGTAGTATGGGGTCTAGCGCCAACAATGAGCAGTTCTTC.

This chain joins TRBV27 and TRBJ1-3; a weak D match, TRBD1 (6 bases). V was cut by 7 bases and J by 7 bases, with 14 bases left in between. Germline CDR1 and CDR2: MNHEY and SMNVEV (reference sequence). This CDR3 spans 13 amino acids. The CDR3 spells CASTELGGNTIYF. The CDR3 nucleotides are TGTGCCAGCACCGAACTAGGGGGTAACACCATATATTTT.

In this sample, this clone turned up a few times. The gene calls are TRBV30 and TRBJ2-2; D perhaps matches TRBD2 (7 bases). The CDR3 sequence is 14 residues long. Trimming shortened V by 4 bases and J by 9 bases, and 18 bases separated the two germline ends. Germline assignment: CDR1 GTSNPN and CDR2 SVGIG (reference sequence). The CDR3 protein is CAWNPRGGQRELFF. CDR3 DNA sequence: TGTGCCTGGAACCCTAGGGGGGGGCAGAGGGAGCTGTTTTTT.

The chain combines TRBV28 with TRBJ1-5, with D uncertain. Germline V gives CDR1 MDHEN, CDR2 SYDVKM. The ends were cut back, 4 bases at V and 5 bases at J, with 18 bases in the middle. The CDR3 sequence is 16 residues long. This CDR3 reads CASSSKGGRIDQPQHF. The CDR3 DNA reads TGTGCCAGCAGTTCAAAGGGTGGGAGGATTGATCAGCCCCAGCATTTT. Filled out from reference TRBV28 and TRBJ1-5, the complete variable domain reads DVKVTQSSRYLVKRTGEKVFLECVQDMDHENMFWYRQDPGLGLRLIYFSYDVKMKEKGDIPEGYSVSREKKERFSLILESASTNQTSMYLCASSSKGGRIDQPQHFGDGTRLSIL.

This rearrangement joins TRBV7-6 to TRBJ1-5; 8 nucleotides align to TRBD1. This CDR3 has 16 residues. Germline V CDR1 and CDR2: SGHVS, FNYEAQ. V shed 1 base and J 6 bases; nucleotides not matched to a gene: 8. The CDR3 region is CASSLESGGWGQPQHF. CDR3 bases: TGTGCCAGCAGCTTAGAGTCAGGGGGCTGGGGTCAGCCCCAGCATTTT.

The genes are TRBV9 and TRBJ1-5; D may be TRBD1 (6 bases). The germline V and J ends were trimmed by 3 bases and 7 bases, with 14 bases remaining between them. This CDR3 has 14 amino acids. Germline values: CDR1 SGDLS, CDR2 YYNGEE. The CDR3 region is CASSEQGSQQPQHF. The CDR3 DNA sequence: TGTGCCAGCAGCGAACAGGGAAGTCAACAGCCCCAGCATTTT.